This is a list of T cell receptor beta chains from one sample in a study of T cells expressing NK-cell markers. TCRdb reprocessed the 5' RACE reads, keeping one entry per CDR3 protein, no DNA. The sample totals about 260,000 distinct CDR3 sequences. The specimen was blood T cells: a sorted CD56 or NKG2C T cell subset, CD4+ or CD8+ T cells, or bulk PBMC T cells (not recorded which). These receptors all stem from a man aged 18 to 35 in good health. Each CDR3 is given with its conserved first and last residue.

16,TRBV15,TRBJ1-5,CATSTMTGYSNQPQHF
14,TRBV7-9,TRBJ1-2,CASSAVDGRYGYTF
17,TRBV5-1,TRBJ2-7,CASSAQGTSGRLYEQYF
15,TRBV5-5,TRBJ2-3,CASSLWREGPDTQYF
14,TRBV7-8,TRBJ1-3,CASSLLDRGNTIYF
18,TRBV29-1,TRBJ2-2,CSAAKTKRLATYTGELFF
13,TRBV20-1,TRBJ2-7,CSARGREGYEQYF
14,TRBV25-1,TRBJ2-5,CASGRQGGGETQYF
14,TRBV23-1,TRBJ2-5,CASNRRGQAETQYF
16,TRBV5-1,TRBJ2-6,CASSLPPPGGANVLTF
15,TRBV4-3,TRBJ2-5,CASSQDFQAQETQYF
17,TRBV20-1,TRBJ2-6,CSARGQGQGSGANVLTF
16,TRBV5-6,TRBJ1-5,CASSFTGTARNQPQHF
14,TRBV20-1,TRBJ2-1,CSASGFTQNNEQFF
13,TRBV28,TRBJ2-1,CASTGQGTDEQFF
16,TRBV19,TRBJ1-1,CASATRRGGLLTEAFF
12,TRBV10-3,TRBJ2-7,CATSGQGDEQYF
13,TRBV20-1,TRBJ2-5,CSATWLGLETQYF
13,TRBV28,TRBJ1-3,CASSLSYGNTIYF
16,TRBV5-1,TRBJ2-2,CASSLSGSSDTGELFF
16,TRBV20-1,TRBJ1-3,CSASWDNLPSGNTIYF
14,TRBV7-2,TRBJ2-3,CASSLAGEADTQYF
16,TRBV12-3/TRBV12-4,TRBJ2-2,CASSSLAGRRTGELFF
15,TRBV24-1,TRBJ1-4,CATSDPRGNNEKLFF
17,TRBV20-1,TRBJ2-1,CSARESLSDGTYNEQFF